Described below is a single T cell receptor beta chain sequence and its context. Primers included in the PCR were 60 Vbeta and 13 Jbeta primers. Clones were sequenced by immunoSEQ multiplex PCR, and TCRdb holds only the in-frame ones, with some missing. The sample is made up of roughly 57,000 clones, and the top ten hold over 9% of it. These data belong to a study of cytomegalovirus exposure and HLA in healthy donors. Study-level information: T cells numbering around 170 million yielded more than 100 million unique TCR beta sequences in an earlier analysis.

The V gene end was trimmed by 4 bases and the J gene end by 1 base; junction bases not matched to a gene: 4. The germline V gene has CDR1 KGHSH and CDR2 LQKENI. This CDR3 is 15 amino acids long. V gene TRBV18 combines with J gene TRBJ2-3, with 8 bases fitting TRBD2. Sequences were obtained from PBMCs. The TCR originated in a woman younger than 45 in good health and CMV-seropositive. The CDR3 sequence is CASSRSGRGTDTQYF. CDR3 DNA: TGTGCCAGCTCACGGAGCGGGAGAGGCACAGATACGCAGTATTTT.